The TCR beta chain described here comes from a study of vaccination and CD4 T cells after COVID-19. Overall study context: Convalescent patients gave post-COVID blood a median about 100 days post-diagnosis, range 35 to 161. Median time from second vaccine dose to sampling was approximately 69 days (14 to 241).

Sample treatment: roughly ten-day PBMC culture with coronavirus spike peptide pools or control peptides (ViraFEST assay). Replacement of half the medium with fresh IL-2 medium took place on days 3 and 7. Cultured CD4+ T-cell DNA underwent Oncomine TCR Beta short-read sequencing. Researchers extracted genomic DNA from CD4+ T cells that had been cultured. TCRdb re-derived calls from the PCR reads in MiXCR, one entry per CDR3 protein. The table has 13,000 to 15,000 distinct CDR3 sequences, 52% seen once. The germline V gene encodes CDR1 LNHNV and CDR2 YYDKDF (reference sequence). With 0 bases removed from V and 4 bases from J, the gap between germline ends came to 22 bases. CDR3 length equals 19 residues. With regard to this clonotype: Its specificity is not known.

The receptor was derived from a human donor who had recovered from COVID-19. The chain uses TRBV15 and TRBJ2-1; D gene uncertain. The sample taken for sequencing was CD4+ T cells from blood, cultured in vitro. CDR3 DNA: TGTGCCACCAGCAGAGATCGGATCCTCGTGGCCAGTAGGTACAATGAGCAGTTCTTC. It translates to CATSRDRILVASRYNEQFF.